This T cell receptor beta chain appears in the sequencing data of a study of control samples from healthy donors and cancer patients. With V trimmed by 4 bases and J by 6 bases, 5 bases remained unmatched. The length of the CDR3 is 15 residues. The germline V gene has CDR1 LGHNA and CDR2 YSLEER. Sequencing was performed with immunoSEQ multiplex PCR; in TCRdb, only in-frame clones are kept and a portion is missing. The sample comprises 90,000 to 150,000 clones, more than 70% of which are singletons, and around 40% rests with the top ten. The sequenced sample was blood. The TCR originated in a man aged 50-60 years in good health. The chain links TRBV4-3 to TRBJ2-3; 12 bases agree with TRBD1. The DNA for the CDR3 is TGCGCCAGCAGCCTCCGGGACAGGGGGCATGATACGCAGTATTTT. It codes for CASSLRDRGHDTQYF.